The present entry profiles one TCR beta chain with its context. Per the original data handling: Estimates of nucleated cell counts were drawn from the amplification of reference gene primers. Generated by immunoSEQ multiplex PCR, the TCRdb table keeps only in-frame clones and is missing some. That table supplies the V and J calls and clone size; D and trimming were determined from the DNA. The sample has some 150,000 clones, 84% seen once. This entry is derived from a study of blood T cell repertoires in COVID-19. The wider study: Both acute and convalescent COVID-19 samples were obtained from the United States, Italy and Spain. From T cells, B-cell-depleted T cells, or PBMCs came the material, which was cDNA or gDNA.

Looked up from germline, CDR1 is SGHVS and CDR2 is FQNEAQ. The CDR3 sequence is 15 residues long. V gave up 3 bases and J gave up 0 bases, with 9 bases separating them. The source material was peripheral blood. This TCR was sampled from a woman aged 45 to 65 in a cohort sampled during active or convalescent COVID-19. The V call is TRBV7-8, the J call TRBJ2-1; no definite D call. The chain's CDR3 is CASSFAFSSYNEQFF. CDR3 nucleotides: TGTGCCAGCAGCTTCGCGTTCTCCTCCTACAATGAGCAGTTCTTC.